The 6 T cell receptor beta chains given below trace back to one sample, sequenced in a study of blood T cell repertoires in COVID-19. Produced via immunoSEQ multiplex PCR; TCRdb's table is partial and in-frame only. The table includes 70,000 to 100,000 clones, roughly 84% detected once. Input material: peripheral blood. Every receptor here comes from a human donor in a cohort sampled during active COVID-19.

The table lists this clone with a count of one. CDR3 region: CASSSGGGNQPQHF. Written as DNA, the CDR3 is TGTGCCAGCAGCAGTGGGGGGGGCAATCAGCCCCAGCATTTT. The genes are TRBV6-2 or TRBV6-3 and TRBJ1-5; tentatively, D is TRBD1 (5 bases). This CDR3 region has 14 residues. The germline V and J ends were trimmed by 6 bases and 2 bases, with 11 bases remaining between them. CDR1 and CDR2 from the germline V gene are MNHEY and SVGEGT.

The rearrangement uses TRBV2 and TRBJ1-6; no clear D. Trimming removed 7 bases from V and 8 bases from J, with 15 bases in between. The CDR3 has 14 residues. The germline CDR1 and CDR2 sequences are SNHLY and FYNNEI. The DNA for the CDR3 is TGTGCCAGCATGGCAGCCCTAGGCGATTCACCCCTCCACTTT. This translates into CASMAALGDSPLHF.

CDR3: CASSYLGGNQFSGANVLTF. DNA for the CDR3: TGTGCCAGCAGCTACCTAGGGGGAAACCAATTTTCTGGGGCCAACGTCCTGACTTTC. The J gene is TRBJ2-6, the V gene TRBV5-5; tentative D call: TRBD1 (6 bases). Germline V CDR1 and CDR2: SGHKS, YYEKEE (reference sequence). Trimming pared 3 bases from V and 1 base from J, leaving 20 bases between. The CDR3 is 19 residues long.

In its sample, this clone was seen a few times. The CDR3 spells CASSFDRGRDEQYF. CDR3 sequence (DNA): TGTGCCAGCAGTTTCGACAGGGGACGCGACGAGCAGTACTTC. The V and J genes are TRBV5-6 and TRBJ2-7; 8 nucleotides match TRBD1. In germline, CDR1 is SGHDT, CDR2 YYEEEE. The junction had 9 bases not matched to a gene; V was cut back by 5 bases and J by 5 bases. The CDR3 is 14 amino acids.

J is TRBJ1-1 and V is TRBV6-2 or TRBV6-3; D gene uncertain. The CDR3 is made up of 15 amino acids. Germline lookup yields CDR1 MNHEY and CDR2 SVGEGT. Trimming cost V 1 base and J 2 bases, with 11 bases left between them. CDR3 nucleotide sequence: TGTGCCAGCAGTTACTGGGGAGCCTCAAACACTGAAGCTTTCTTT. Protein sequence: CASSYWGASNTEAFF.

The chain recombines TRBV18 with TRBJ1-2; 7 bases line up with TRBD1. Germline CDR1 and CDR2: KGHSH and LQKENI. This CDR3 comprises 16 residues. The trim removed 3 bases at V and 1 base at J, leaving 8 bases unmatched. DNA for the CDR3: TGTGCCAGCTCACCGGCTAGGGACAGCCATAACTATGGCTACACCTTC. Amino acids: CASSPARDSHNYGYTF.